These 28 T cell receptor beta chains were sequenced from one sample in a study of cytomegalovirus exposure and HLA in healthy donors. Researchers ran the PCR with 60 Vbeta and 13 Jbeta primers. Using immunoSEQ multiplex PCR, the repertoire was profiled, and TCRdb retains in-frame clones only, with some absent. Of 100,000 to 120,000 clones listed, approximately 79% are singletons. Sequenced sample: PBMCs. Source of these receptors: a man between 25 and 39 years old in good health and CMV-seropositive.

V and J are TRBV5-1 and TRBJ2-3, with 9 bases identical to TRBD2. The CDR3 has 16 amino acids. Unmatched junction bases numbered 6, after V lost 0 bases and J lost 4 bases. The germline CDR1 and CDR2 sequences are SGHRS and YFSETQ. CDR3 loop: CASSLAAGGPPDTQYF. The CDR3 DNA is TGCGCCAGCAGCTTGGCTGCGGGGGGGCCCCCAGATACGCAGTATTTT. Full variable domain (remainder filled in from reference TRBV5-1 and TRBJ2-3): KAGVTQTPRYLIKTRGQQVTLSCSPISGHRSVSWYQQTPGQGLQFLFEYFSETQRNKGNFPGRFSGRQFSNSRSEMNVSTLELGDSALYLCASSLAAGGPPDTQYFGPGTRLTVL.

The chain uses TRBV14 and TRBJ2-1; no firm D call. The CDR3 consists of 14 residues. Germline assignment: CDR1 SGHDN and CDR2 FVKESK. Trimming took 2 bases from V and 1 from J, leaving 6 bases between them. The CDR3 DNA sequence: TGTGCCAGCAGCCAACGGGTGTCCTACAATGAGCAGTTCTTC. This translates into CASSQRVSYNEQFF.

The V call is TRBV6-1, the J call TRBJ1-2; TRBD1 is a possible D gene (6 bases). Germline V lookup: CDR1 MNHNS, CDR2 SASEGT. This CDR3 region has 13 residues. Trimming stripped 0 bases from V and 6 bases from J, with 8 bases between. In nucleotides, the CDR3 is TGTGCCAGCAGTGAAGCCGGACAGAATGGCTACACCTTC. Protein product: CASSEAGQNGYTF.

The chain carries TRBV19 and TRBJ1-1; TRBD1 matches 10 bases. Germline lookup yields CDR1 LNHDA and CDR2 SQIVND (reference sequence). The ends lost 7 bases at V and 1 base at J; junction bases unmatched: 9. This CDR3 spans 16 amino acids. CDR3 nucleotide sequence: TGTGCCAGTACCAAACCCGGGACAGGGGCGAACACTGAAGCTTTCTTT. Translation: CASTKPGTGANTEAFF.

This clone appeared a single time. In DNA form, the CDR3 reads TGTGCCAGCTCACCACAGCGAAGGAATAGCAATCAGCCCCAGCATTTT. The encoded protein is CASSPQRRNSNQPQHF. J is TRBJ1-5 and V is TRBV18; D remains ambiguous. CDR1 KGHSH and CDR2 LQKENI come from the germline V gene. The length of the CDR3 is 16 residues. The V and J ends lost 1 base and 0 bases respectively, with 10 bases between them. The full variable domain, in which reference TRBV18 and TRBJ1-5 provide the parts outside the CDR3, is NAGVMQNPRHLVRRRGQEARLRCSPMKGHSHVYWYRQLPEEGLKFMVYLQKENIIDESGMPKERFSAEFPKEGPSILRIQQVVRGDSAAYFCASSPQRRNSNQPQHFGDGTRLSIL.

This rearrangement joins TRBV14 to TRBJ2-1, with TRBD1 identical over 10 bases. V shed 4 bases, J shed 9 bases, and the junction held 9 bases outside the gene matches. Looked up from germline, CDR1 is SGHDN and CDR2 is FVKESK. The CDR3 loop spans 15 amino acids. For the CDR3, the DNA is TGTGCCAGCAGCCGACAGGGGGCGCGTAGCAGTGAGCAGTTCTTC. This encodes CASSRQGARSSEQFF.

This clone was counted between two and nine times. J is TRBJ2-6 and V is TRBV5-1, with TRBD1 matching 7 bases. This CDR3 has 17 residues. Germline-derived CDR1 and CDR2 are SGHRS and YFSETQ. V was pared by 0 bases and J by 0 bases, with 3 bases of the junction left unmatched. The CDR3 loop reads CASSLGPGGSGANVLTF. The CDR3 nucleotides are TGCGCCAGCAGCTTGGGGCCAGGGGGCTCTGGGGCCAACGTCCTGACTTTC.

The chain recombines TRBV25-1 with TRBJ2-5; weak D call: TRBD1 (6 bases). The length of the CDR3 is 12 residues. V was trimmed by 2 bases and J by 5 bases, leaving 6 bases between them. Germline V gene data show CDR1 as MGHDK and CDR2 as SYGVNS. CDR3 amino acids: CASSERGETQYF. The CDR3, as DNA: TGTGCCAGCAGTGAAAGGGGGGAGACCCAGTACTTC.

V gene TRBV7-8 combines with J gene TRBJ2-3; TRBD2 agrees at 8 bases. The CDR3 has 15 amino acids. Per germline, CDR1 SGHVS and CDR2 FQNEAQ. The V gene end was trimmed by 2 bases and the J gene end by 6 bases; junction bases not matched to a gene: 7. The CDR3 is CASSLSAGGRDTQYF. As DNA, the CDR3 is TGTGCCAGCAGCTTATCGGCGGGGGGTAGGGATACGCAGTATTTT.

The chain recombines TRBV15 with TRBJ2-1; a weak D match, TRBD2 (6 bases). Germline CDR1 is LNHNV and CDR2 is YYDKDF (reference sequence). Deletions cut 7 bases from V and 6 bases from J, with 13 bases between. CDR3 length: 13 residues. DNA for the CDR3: TGTGCCACCACCCCAGCGGGTCCCAATGAGCAGTTCTTC. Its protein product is CATTPAGPNEQFF.

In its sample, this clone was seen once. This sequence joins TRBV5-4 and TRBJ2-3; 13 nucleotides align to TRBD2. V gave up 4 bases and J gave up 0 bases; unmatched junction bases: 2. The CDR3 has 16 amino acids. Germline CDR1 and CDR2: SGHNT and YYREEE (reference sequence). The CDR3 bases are TGTGCCAGCAGCATACTAGCGGGGGGGAGCACAGATACGCAGTATTTT. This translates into CASSILAGGSTDTQYF.

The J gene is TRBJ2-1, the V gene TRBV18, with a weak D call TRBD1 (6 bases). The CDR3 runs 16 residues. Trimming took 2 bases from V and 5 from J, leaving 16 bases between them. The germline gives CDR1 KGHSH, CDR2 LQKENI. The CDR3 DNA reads TGTGCCAGCTCACCAGGACAGTTGGGATGGAACAATGAGCAGTTCTTC. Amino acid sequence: CASSPGQLGWNNEQFF.

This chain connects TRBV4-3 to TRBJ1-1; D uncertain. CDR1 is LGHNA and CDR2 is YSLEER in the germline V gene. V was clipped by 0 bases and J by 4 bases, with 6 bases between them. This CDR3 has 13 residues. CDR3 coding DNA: TGCGCCAGCAGCCAAGAAGAGGGCACTGAAGCTTTCTTT. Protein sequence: CASSQEEGTEAFF.

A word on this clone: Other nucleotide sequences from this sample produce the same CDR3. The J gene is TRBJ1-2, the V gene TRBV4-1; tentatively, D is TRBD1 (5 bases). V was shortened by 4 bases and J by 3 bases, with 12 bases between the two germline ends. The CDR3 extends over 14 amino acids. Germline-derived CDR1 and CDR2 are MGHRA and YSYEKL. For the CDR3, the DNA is TGCGCCAGCAGCCCCCAGGGCCGGGACTATGGCTACACCTTC. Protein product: CASSPQGRDYGYTF.

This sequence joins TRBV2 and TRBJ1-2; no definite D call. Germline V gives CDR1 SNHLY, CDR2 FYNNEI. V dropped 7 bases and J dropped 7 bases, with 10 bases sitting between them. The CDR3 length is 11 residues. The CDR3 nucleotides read TGTGCCAGCACTTGGGAGTTTGGCTACACCTTC. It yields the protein CASTWEFGYTF.

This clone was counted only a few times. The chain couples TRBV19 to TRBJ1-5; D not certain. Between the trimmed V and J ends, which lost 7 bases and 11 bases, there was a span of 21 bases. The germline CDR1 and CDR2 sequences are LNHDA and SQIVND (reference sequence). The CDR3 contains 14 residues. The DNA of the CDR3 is TGTGCCAGTATGAGCGGCGCTCCCGAGCAGGCCCAGCATTTT. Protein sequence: CASMSGAPEQAQHF.

CDR3 nucleotides: TGCGCCAGCAGCCAAACTATGTCCCGAAAAGGGGGCGATGGCTACACCTTC. The encoded protein is CASSQTMSRKGGDGYTF. The genes are TRBV4-1 and TRBJ1-2; 7 bases align to TRBD1. The CDR3 has 17 residues. Germline-derived CDR1 and CDR2 are MGHRA and YSYEKL. Trimming cost V 2 bases and J 6 bases; bases outside gene matches: 15.

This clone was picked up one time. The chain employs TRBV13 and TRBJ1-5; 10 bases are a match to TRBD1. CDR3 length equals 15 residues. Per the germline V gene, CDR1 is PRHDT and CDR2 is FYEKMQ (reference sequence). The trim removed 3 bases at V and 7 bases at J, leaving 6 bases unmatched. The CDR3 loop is CASSFRQGAGQPQHF. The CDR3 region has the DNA TGTGCCAGCAGCTTTAGACAGGGGGCAGGACAGCCCCAGCATTTT.

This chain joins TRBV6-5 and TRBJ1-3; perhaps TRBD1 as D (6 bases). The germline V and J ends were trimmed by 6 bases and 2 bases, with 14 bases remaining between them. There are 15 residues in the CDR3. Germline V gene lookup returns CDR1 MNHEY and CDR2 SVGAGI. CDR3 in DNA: TGTGCCAGCAGCCCCCGACAGGCGGCTGGAAACACCATATATTTT. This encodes CASSPRQAAGNTIYF.

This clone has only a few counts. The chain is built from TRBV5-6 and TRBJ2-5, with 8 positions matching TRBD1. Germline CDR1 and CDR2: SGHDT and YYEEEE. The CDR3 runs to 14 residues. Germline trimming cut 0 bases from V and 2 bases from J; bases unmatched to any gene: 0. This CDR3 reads CASSLGTGQETQYF. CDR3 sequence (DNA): TGTGCCAGCAGCTTGGGGACAGGGCAAGAGACCCAGTACTTC.

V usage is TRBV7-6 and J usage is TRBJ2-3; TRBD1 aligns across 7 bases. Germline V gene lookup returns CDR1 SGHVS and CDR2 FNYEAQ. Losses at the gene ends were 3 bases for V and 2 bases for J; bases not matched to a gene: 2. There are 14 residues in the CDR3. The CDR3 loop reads CASSFGTATDTQYF. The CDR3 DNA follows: TGTGCCAGCAGCTTTGGGACAGCCACAGATACGCAGTATTTT.

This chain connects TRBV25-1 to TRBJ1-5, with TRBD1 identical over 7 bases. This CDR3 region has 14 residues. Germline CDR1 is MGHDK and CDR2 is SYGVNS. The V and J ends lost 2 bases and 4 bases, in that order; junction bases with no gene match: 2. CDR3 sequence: CASSERGPNQPQHF. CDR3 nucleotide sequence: TGTGCCAGCAGTGAAAGGGGGCCGAATCAGCCCCAGCATTTT.

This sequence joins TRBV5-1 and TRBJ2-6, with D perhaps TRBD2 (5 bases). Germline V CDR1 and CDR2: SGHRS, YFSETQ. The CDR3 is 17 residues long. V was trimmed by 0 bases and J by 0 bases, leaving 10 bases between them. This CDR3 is CASSLAGLLSGANVLTF. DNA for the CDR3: TGCGCCAGCAGCTTGGCCGGACTGCTCTCTGGGGCCAACGTCCTGACTTTC.

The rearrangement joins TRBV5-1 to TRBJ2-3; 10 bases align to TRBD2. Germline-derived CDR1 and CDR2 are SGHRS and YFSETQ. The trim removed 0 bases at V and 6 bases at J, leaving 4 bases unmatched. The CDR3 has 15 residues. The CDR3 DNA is TGCGCCAGCAGCTTGGGTACTAGCGGGGTCGATACGCAGTATTTT. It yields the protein CASSLGTSGVDTQYF.

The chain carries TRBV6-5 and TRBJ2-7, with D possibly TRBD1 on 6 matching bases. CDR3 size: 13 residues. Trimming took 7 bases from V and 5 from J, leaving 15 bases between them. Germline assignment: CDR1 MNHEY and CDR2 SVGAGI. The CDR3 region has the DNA TGTGCCAGCAACCTGCAGGGGTCCAACGAGCAGTACTTC. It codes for CASNLQGSNEQYF.

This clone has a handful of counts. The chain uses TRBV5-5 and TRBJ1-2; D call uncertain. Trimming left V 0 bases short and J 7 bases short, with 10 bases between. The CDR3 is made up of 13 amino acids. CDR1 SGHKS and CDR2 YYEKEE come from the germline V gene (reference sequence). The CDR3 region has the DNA TGTGCCAGCAGCTTGGCCGCGGACTTTGGCTACACCTTC. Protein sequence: CASSLAADFGYTF.

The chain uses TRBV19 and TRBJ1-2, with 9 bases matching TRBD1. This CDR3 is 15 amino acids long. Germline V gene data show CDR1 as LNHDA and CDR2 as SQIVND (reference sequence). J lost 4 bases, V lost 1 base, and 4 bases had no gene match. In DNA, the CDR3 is TGTGCCAGTAGTATAGCTCCGACAGGGGGCTATGGCTACACCTTC. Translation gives CASSIAPTGGYGYTF.

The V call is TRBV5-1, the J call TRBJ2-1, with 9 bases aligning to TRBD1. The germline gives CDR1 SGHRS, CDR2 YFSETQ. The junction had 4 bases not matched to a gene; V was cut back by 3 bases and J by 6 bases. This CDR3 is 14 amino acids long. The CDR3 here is CASSWGDRANEQFF. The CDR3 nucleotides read TGCGCCAGCAGCTGGGGGGACAGGGCCAATGAGCAGTTCTTC.